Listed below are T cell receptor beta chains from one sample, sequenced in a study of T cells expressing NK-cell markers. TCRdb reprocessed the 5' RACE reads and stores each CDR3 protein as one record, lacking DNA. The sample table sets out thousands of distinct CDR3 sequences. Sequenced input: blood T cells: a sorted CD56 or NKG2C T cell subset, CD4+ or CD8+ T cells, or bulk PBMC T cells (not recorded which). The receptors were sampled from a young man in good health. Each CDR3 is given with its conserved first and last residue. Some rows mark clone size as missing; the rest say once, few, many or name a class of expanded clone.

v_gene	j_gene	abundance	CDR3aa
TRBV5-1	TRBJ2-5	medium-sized	CASSLRASVNQETQYF
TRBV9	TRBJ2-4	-	CASSVEKRSENIQYF
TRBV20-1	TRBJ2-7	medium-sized	CSARATSAEQYF
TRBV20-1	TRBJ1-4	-	CSARRTNEKLFF
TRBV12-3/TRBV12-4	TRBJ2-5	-	CASSHDIQRRETQYF
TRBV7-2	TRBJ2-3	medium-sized	CASSLYSRAPSYF
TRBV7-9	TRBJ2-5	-	CASSLADTETQYF
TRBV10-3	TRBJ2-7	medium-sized	CAISVGQDNHEQYF
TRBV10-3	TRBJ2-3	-	CAVTDRPETDTQYF
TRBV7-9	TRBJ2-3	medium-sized	CASSLAGLVVSDTQYF
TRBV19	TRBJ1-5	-	CASSIVSNSNQPQHF
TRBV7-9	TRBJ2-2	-	CASSLRDSGAGELFF
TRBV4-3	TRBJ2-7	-	CASSQDRGDYEQYF
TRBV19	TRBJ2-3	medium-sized	CASSPLAGGWTDTQYF
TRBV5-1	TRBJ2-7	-	CASTHVERSSSDEQYF
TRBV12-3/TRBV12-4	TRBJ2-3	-	CASRTRTDTQYF
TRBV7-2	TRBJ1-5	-	CASSQDRLNQPQHF
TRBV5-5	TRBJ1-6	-	CASSLDTESPLHF
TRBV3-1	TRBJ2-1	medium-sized	CASSQDLSYNEQFF
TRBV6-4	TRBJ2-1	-	CASSDRAGGGNEQFF
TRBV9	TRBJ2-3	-	CASSVGGAADTQYF
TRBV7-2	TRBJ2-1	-	CASSLVGLYNEQFF
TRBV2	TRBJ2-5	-	CASTGGETQYF
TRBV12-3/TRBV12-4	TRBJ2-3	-	CASLSGSFTDTQYF
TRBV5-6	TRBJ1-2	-	CASSLWTSGELYYGYTF
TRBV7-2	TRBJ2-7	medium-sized	CASSLGRDYEQYF
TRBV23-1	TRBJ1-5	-	CASDQAVKRGNQPQHF
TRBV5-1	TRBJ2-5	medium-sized	CASSSTAGGPTETQYF
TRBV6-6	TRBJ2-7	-	CASSPNPYEQYF
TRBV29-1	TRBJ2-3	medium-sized	CSVAGEDGTDTQYF
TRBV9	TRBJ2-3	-	CASSGSTSGGADTQYF
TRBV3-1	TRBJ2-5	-	CASSLWREQETQYF
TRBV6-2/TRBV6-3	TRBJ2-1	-	CASRNSGNDEQFF
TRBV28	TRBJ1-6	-	CASSGGGNSPLHF
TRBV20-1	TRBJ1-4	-	CSARDRIRGQGRPNEKLFF
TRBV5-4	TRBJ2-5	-	CASSLAGGAGETQYF
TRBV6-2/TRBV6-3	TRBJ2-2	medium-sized	CASSYYLAGSSGELFF
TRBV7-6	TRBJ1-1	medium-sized	CASSLMFGNEAFF
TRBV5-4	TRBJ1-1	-	CASSFPGQDIEAFF
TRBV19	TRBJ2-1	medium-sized	CASSTHRGLRNEQFF
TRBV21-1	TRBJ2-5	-	CASSTDGAGETQYF
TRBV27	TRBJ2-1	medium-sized	CASSLTGGVYNEQFF
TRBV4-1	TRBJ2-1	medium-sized	CASSQDLTSGHNEQFF
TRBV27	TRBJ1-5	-	CASSQLNSNQPQHF
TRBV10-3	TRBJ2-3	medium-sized	CAISEPSGIGTDTQYF
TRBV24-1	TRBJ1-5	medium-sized	CATSDHRGGSNQPQHF
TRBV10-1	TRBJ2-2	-	CASSEGNTGELFF
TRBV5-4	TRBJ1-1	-	CASSLEDEAFF
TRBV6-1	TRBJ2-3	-	CATHQESALIDTQYF
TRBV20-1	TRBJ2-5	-	CSTPTGFDETQYF
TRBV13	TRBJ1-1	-	CASSWGEGEDTEAFF
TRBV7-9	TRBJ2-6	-	CASSLRYRDDGANVLTF
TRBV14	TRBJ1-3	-	CASSPAVPGNTIYF
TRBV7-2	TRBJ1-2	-	CASRNRQGGDYGYTF